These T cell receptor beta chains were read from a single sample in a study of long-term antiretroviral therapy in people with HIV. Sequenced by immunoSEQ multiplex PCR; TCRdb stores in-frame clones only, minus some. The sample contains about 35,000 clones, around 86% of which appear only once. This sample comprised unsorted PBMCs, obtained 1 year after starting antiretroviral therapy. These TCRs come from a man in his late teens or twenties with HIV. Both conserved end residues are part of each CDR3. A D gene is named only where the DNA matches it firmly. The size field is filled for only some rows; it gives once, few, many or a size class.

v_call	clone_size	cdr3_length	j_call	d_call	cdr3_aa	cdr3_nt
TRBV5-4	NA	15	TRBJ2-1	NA	CASSLASSSYNEQFF	TGTGCCAGCAGCCTAGCGTCAAGCTCCTACAATGAGCAGTTCTTC
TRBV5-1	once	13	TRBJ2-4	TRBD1	CASSRRTGSIQYF	TGCGCCAGCAGCCGACGGACAGGGTCAATTCAGTACTTC
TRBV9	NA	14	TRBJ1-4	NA	CASSAGRSNEKLFF	TGTGCCAGCAGCGCGGGACGGTCTAATGAAAAACTGTTTTTT
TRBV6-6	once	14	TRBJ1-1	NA	CASSPRGGDTEAFF	TGTGCCAGCAGCCCCCGTGGGGGGGACACTGAAGCTTTCTTT
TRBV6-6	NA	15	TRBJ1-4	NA	CASSYNRATNEKLFF	TGTGCCAGCAGTTACAACCGGGCAACTAATGAAAAACTGTTTTTT
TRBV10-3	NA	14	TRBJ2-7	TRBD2	CAINQAGNSYEQYF	TGTGCCATCAATCAAGCGGGGAACTCCTACGAGCAGTACTTC
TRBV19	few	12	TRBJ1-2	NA	CASSMGDTAYTF	TGTGCCAGTAGTATGGGGGACACCGCCTACACCTTC
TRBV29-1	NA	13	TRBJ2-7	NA	CSVEEGQSYEQYF	TGCAGCGTTGAGGAGGGACAGTCCTACGAGCAGTACTTC
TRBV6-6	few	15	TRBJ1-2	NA	CASSYRAGSGNGYTF	TGTGCCAGCAGTTACAGGGCAGGGAGCGGTAACGGCTACACCTTC
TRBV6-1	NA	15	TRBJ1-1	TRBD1	CASRDGQGGRTEAFF	TGTGCCAGCAGAGATGGACAGGGAGGCCGGACTGAAGCTTTCTTT
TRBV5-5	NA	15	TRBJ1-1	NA	CASSLAVAMNTEAFF	TGTGCCAGCAGCTTGGCCGTAGCTATGAACACTGAAGCTTTCTTT
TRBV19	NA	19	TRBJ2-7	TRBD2	CASSTRWASWRGGVYEQYF	TGTGCCAGTAGTACGCGTTGGGCATCCTGGCGCGGGGGGGTATACGAGCAGTACTTC
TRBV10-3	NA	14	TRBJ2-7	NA	CAIKEYSSLDEQYF	TGTGCCATCAAGGAGTACTCTAGCCTAGACGAGCAGTACTTC
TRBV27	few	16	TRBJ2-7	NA	CASRSLGVGESYEQYF	TGTGCCAGCAGATCCCTTGGGGTGGGAGAAAGCTACGAGCAGTACTTC
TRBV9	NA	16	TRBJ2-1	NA	CASSVTATSSYNEQFF	TGTGCCAGCAGCGTGACAGCGACGAGCTCCTACAATGAGCAGTTCTTC
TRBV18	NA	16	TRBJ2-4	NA	CASSPQEKGAKNIQYF	TGTGCCAGCTCACCACAGGAAAAAGGGGCCAAAAACATTCAGTACTTC
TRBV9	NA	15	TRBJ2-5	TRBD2	CASSVEAGDQETQYF	TGTGCCAGCAGCGTAGAAGCGGGGGACCAAGAGACCCAGTACTTC
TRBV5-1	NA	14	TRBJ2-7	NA	CASSLGGDPYEQYF	TGCGCCAGCAGCCTTGGAGGGGATCCCTACGAGCAGTACTTC
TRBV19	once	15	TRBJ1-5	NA	CASSIIQRWNQPQHF	TGTGCCAGTAGTATAATACAGAGGTGGAATCAGCCCCAGCATTTT
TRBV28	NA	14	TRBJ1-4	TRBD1	CASSVNRGGKKLFF	TGTGCCAGCAGTGTAAACAGGGGCGGAAAAAAACTGTTTTTT
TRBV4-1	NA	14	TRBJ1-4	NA	CASSQEGLWEKLFF	TGCGCCAGCAGCCAAGAGGGATTGTGGGAAAAACTGTTTTTT
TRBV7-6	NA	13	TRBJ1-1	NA	CASSEGANTEAFF	TGTGCCAGCAGCGAAGGAGCGAACACTGAAGCTTTCTTT
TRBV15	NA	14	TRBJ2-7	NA	CATSTKIQGGEQYF	TGTGCCACCAGCACCAAAATACAGGGTGGCGAGCAGTACTTC
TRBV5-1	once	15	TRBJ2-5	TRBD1	CASTFSGTGEKTQYF	TGCGCCAGCACTTTCTCCGGGACAGGGGAAAAGACCCAGTACTTC
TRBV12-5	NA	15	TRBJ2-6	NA	CASAAGWAGANVLTF	TGTGCTAGTGCCGCGGGGTGGGCTGGGGCCAACGTCCTGACTTTC
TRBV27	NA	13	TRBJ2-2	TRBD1	CASSSTGLVELFF	TGTGCCAGCAGTTCGACAGGGCTCGTGGAGCTGTTTTTT